The 10 T cell receptor beta chains below were found in one sample sequenced in a study of human T cells and chemical hapten exposure. The sample's time point: patch test 1, 2 weeks after DPC sensitization. Treatment given: therapeutic diphenylcyclopropenone sensitization with weekly scalp DPC. One entry per CDR3 protein results from TCRdb running MiXCR on the RACE reads. Here the sample spans about 100,000 distinct CDR3 sequences, 11% being singletons. This sample comprised whole blood, obtained in connection with sensitization to the hapten diphenylcyclopropenone (DPC). The receptors stem from a woman aged 35 to 49 with alopecia areata. Some clones in this sample may be carry-over from other donors' samples.

In its sample, this clonotype was seen a few times. V usage is TRBV14 and J usage is TRBJ1-1; TRBD1 is a possible D gene (5 bases). The CDR3 is 13 amino acids. Germline V CDR1 and CDR2: SGHDN, FVKESK. Trimming shortened V by 5 bases and J by 5 bases, and 12 bases separated the two germline ends. CDR3 coding DNA: TGTGCCAGCAGCAAACACCAGGGAACTGAAGCTTTCTTT. Protein product: CASSKHQGTEAFF.

Only a few counts were recorded for this clonotype. This chain joins TRBV5-8 and TRBJ2-1; D uncertain. The CDR3 covers 13 residues. The V end lost 4 bases, the J end lost 6 bases, and 11 bases lay between the germline ends. Germline-derived CDR1 and CDR2 are SGHTS and YDEGEE. The CDR3 loop is CASSASWGNEQFF. In DNA, the CDR3 is TGTGCCAGCAGCGCGAGTTGGGGCAATGAGCAGTTCTTC.

This clonotype was detected only a few times. The DNA for the CDR3 is TGTGCCACCAGTGTTGGGACTAGCGGGAGAGATGAGCAGTTCTTC. Protein sequence: CATSVGTSGRDEQFF. V gene TRBV24-1 combines with J gene TRBJ2-1; 14 nucleotides line up with TRBD2. V dropped 5 bases and J dropped 8; count of bases not matched to a gene: 4. Germline CDR1 and CDR2: KGHDR and SFDVKD. This CDR3 is 15 amino acids long.

This clonotype was found many times. V and J are TRBV20-1 and TRBJ2-1; 8 positions agree with TRBD1. The CDR3 totals 15 residues. The ends lost 2 bases at V and 6 bases at J; junction bases unmatched: 9. Looked up from germline, CDR1 is DFQATT and CDR2 is SNEGSKA (reference sequence). The DNA for the CDR3 is TGCAGTGCTAGAAGGGCGCAGGGGGCGGGCAATGAGCAGTTCTTC. It is translated as CSARRAQGAGNEQFF.

This clonotype was detected a few times. J is TRBJ1-4 and V is TRBV12-3 or TRBV12-4, with D tentatively TRBD1 (6 bases). The CDR3 has 14 amino acids. V lost 1 base to trimming and J lost 4 bases, with 7 bases between them. The CDR3 is CASSLGTDNEKLFF. The DNA for the CDR3 is TGTGCCAGCAGTTTAGGGACAGATAATGAAAAACTGTTTTTT.

This clonotype was seen a handful of times. The chain recombines TRBV27 with TRBJ2-5, with TRBD2 as a possible D gene (6 bases). V was trimmed by 7 bases and J by 1 base, leaving 16 bases between them. This CDR3 contains 15 residues. Germline-derived CDR1 and CDR2 are MNHEY and SMNVEV (reference sequence). The CDR3 DNA sequence: TGTGCCAGCACTCCCCGGCTAGCGCGCCAAGAGACCCAGTACTTC. Translating gives CASTPRLARQETQYF.

This clonotype was detected ten times or more. V gene TRBV12-3 or TRBV12-4 combines with J gene TRBJ2-2; 14 nucleotides agree with TRBD2. There are 16 residues in the CDR3. The V gene end was trimmed by 5 bases and the J gene end by 5 bases; junction bases not matched to a gene: 4. Written as DNA, the CDR3 is TGTGCCAGCAGTGTGGGACTAGCGGGGGTTACCGGGGAGCTGTTTTTT. Amino acid sequence: CASSVGLAGVTGELFF.

This clonotype was seen ten or more times. This sequence joins TRBV9 and TRBJ2-7; a weak D match, TRBD1 (7 bases). V lost 3 bases, J lost 2 bases, and 9 bases lay in between. Germline loops: CDR1 SGDLS, CDR2 YYNGEE. The CDR3 runs to 13 residues. CDR3 amino acids: CASSGGTAYEQYF. In DNA form, the CDR3 reads TGTGCCAGCAGCGGCGGGACAGCCTACGAGCAGTACTTC.

This clonotype was observed a handful of times. This chain joins TRBV7-2 and TRBJ2-1; either TRBD1 or TRBD2 may fit D (5 bases each). The CDR3 loop spans 15 amino acids. V was clipped by 0 bases and J by 3 bases, with 9 bases between them. Germline-derived CDR1 and CDR2 are SGHTA and FQGNSA. The CDR3 here is CASSLAADNYNEQFF. The CDR3 DNA is TGTGCCAGCAGCTTAGCAGCGGACAACTACAATGAGCAGTTCTTC.

The rearrangement joins TRBV11-2 to TRBJ2-2; 7 nucleotides match TRBD1. The CDR3 is 15 amino acids. Germline V lookup: CDR1 SGHAT, CDR2 FQNNGV. With V trimmed by 5 bases and J by 7 bases, 10 bases remained unmatched. Here the CDR3 reads CASSVGTVLGGELFF. CDR3 DNA: TGTGCCAGCAGCGTTGGGACAGTACTGGGCGGGGAGCTGTTTTTT.